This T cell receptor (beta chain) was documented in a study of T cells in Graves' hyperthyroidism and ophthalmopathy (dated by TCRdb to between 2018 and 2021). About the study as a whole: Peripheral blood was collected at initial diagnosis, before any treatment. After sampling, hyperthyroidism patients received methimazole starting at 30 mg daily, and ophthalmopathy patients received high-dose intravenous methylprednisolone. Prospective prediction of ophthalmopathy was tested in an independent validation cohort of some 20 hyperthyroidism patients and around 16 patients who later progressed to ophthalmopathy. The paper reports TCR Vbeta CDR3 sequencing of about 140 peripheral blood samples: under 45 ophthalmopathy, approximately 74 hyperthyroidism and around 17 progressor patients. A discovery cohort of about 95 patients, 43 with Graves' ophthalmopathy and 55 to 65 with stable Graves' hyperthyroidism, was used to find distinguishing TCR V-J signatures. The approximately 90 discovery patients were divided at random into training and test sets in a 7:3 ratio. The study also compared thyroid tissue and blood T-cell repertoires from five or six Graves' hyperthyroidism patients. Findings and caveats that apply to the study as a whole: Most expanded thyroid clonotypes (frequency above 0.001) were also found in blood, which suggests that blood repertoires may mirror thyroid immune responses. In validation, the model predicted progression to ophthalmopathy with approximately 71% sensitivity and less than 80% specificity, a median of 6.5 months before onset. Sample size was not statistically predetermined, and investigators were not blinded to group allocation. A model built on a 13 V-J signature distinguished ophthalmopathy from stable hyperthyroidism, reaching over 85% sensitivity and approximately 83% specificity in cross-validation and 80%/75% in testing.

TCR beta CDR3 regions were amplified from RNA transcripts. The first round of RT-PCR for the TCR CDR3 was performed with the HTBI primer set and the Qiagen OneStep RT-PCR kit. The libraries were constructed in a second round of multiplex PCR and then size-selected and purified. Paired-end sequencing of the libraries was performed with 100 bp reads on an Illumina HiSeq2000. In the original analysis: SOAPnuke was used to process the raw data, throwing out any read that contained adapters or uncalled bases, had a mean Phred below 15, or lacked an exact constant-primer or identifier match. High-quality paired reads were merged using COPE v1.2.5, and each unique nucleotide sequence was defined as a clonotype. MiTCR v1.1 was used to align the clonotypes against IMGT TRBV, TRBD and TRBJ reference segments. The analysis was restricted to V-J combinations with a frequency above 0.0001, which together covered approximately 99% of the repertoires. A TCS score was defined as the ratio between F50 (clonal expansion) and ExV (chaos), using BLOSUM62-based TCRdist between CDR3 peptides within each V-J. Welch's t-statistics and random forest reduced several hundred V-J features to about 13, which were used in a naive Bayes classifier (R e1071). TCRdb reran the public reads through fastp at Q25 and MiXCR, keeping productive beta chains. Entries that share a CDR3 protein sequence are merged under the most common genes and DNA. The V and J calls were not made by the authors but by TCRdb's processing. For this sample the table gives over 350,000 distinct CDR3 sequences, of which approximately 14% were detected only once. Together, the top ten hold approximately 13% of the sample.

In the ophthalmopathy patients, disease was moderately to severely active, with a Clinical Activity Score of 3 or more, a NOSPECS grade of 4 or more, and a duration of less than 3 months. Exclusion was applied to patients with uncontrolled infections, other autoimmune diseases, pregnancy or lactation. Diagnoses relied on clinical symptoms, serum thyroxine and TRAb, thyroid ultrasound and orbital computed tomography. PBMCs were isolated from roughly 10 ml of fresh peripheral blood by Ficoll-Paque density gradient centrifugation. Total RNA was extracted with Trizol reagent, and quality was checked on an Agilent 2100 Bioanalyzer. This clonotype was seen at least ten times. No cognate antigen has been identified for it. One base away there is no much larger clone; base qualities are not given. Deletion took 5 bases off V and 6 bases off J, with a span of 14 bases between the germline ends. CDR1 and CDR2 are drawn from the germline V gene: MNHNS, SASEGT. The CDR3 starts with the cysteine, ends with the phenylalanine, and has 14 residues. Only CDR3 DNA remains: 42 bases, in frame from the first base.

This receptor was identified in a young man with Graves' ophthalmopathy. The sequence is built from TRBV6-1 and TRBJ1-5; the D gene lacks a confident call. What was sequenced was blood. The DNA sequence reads TGTGCCAGCAGTTTTACACCCTTTGGTCAGCCCCAGCATTTT. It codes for CASSFTPFGQPQHF.